Below, one TCR beta chain is given with its context. The sample is drawn from a study of T cell responses to AZD1222 COVID-19 vaccine. Using immunoSEQ multiplex PCR, the repertoire was profiled, and TCRdb retains in-frame clones only, with some absent. Among fewer than 150,000 clones, roughly nine tenths were seen once, and the ten largest hold 9.3%. This CDR3 is built from 12 residues. Looked up from germline, CDR1 is GTSNPN and CDR2 is SVGIG (reference sequence). V lost 8 bases to trimming and J lost 4 bases, with 14 bases between them. Source: peripheral blood, taken 28 days after the second AZD1222 dose. This chain uses TRBV30 with TRBJ1-1; D is perhaps TRBD1 (6 bases). The sequence derives from an adult who received the AZD1222 COVID-19 vaccine. In nucleotides, the CDR3 is TGTGCCGGACACAGGGACGGCACTGAAGCTTTCTTT. Its translation is CAGHRDGTEAFF.